This TCR beta chain was documented in a study of early T cells in non-severe SARS-CoV-2 infection. Study background: Sequencing was performed on bulk RNA from unsorted whole blood, leaving chains unpaired.

CDR3 length: 14 residues. From germline, CDR1 is SGHAT and CDR2 FQNNGV. J gave up 7 bases and V 5 bases, and 11 bases lay outside the gene matches. Molecules of cDNA were individually given unique molecular identifiers that were attached to them. TCRdb used MiXCR to reprocess the 5' RACE reads, holding one entry per CDR3 protein. The sample comprises roughly 58,000 distinct CDR3 sequences, 12% of which are singletons, and less than 1.5% rests with the top ten. This rearrangement joins TRBV11-2 to TRBJ2-7; 7 bases match TRBD2. Specimen: whole blood. This receptor was taken from an adult who was a healthcare worker with PCR-confirmed SARS-CoV-2 infection or an uninfected control (not recorded which). This chain's CDR3 is CASSPRAGLREQYF. The CDR3 DNA sequence: TGTGCCAGCAGCCCACGAGCGGGACTGAGGGAGCAGTACTTC. Filled out from reference TRBV11-2 and TRBJ2-7, the complete variable domain reads EAGVAQSPRYKIIEKRQSVAFWCNPISGHATLYWYQQILGQGPKLLIQFQNNGVVDDSQLPKDRFSAERLKGVDSTLKIQPAKLEDSAVYLCASSPRAGLREQYFGPGTRLTVT.